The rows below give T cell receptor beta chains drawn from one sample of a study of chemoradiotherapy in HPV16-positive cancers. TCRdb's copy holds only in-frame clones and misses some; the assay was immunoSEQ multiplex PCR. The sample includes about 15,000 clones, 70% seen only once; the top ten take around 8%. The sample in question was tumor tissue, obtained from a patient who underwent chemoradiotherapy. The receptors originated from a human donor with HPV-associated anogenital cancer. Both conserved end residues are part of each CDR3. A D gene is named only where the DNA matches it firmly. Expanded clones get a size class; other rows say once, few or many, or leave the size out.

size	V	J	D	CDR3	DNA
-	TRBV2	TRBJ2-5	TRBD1	CASSEARTGQETQYF	TGTGCCAGCAGTGAGGCGAGGACAGGTCAAGAGACCCAGTACTTC
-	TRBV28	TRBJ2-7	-	CASSFNRAPFSEQYF	TGTGCCAGCAGTTTTAACAGGGCCCCGTTTTCGGAGCAGTACTTC
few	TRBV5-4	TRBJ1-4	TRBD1	CASSLSGTAAATNEKLFF	TGTGCCAGCAGCCTTTCCGGGACAGCAGCGGCAACTAATGAAAAACTGTTTTTT
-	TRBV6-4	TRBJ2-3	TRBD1	CASRRDSNTDTQYF	TGTGCCAGCAGACGGGACAGCAACACAGATACGCAGTATTTT
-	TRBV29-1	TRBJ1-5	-	CSVAGGSNQPQHF	TGCAGCGTTGCGGGGGGATCCAATCAGCCCCAGCATTTT
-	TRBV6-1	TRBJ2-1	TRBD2	CASSAVVAGVMSQFF	TGTGCCAGCAGTGCCGTCGTAGCGGGAGTAATGTCGCAGTTCTTC
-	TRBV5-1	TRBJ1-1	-	CASSWDGNTEAFF	TGCGCCAGCAGTTGGGACGGGAACACTGAAGCTTTCTTT
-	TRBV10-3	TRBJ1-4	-	CAISESSTNEKLFF	TGTGCCATCAGTGAGAGCTCAACTAATGAAAAACTGTTTTTT
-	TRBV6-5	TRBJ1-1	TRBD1	CASSPGGRVTEAFF	TGTGCCAGCAGTCCAGGGGGCCGAGTCACTGAAGCTTTCTTT
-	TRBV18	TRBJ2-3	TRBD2	CASSSGRAPDTQYF	TGTGCCAGCTCTAGCGGGAGGGCCCCAGATACGCAGTATTTT
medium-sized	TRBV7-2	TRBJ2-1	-	CASSYRGGQSYNEQFF	TGTGCCAGCAGCTACAGGGGGGGACAGTCCTACAATGAGCAGTTCTTC
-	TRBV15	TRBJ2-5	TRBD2	CATSRDLGLVQETQYF	TGTGCCACCAGCAGAGATCTGGGACTAGTCCAAGAGACCCAGTACTTC
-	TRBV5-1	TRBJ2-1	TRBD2	CASSVGTSGYNEQFF	TGCGCCAGCAGCGTCGGGACTAGCGGATACAATGAGCAGTTCTTC
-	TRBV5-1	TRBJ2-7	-	CASSFGAYEQYF	TGTGCCAGCAGCTTTGGGGCCTACGAGCAGTACTTC
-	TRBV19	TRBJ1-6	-	CASNGAYNSPLHF	TGTGCCAGTAACGGGGCGTATAATTCACCCCTCCACTTT
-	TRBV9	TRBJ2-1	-	CASSLHSYNEQFF	TGTGCCAGCAGCCTCCACTCCTACAATGAGCAGTTCTTC
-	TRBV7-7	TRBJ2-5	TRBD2	CASSLGLAGYQETQYF	TGTGCTAGCAGCCTGGGACTAGCGGGGTACCAAGAGACCCAGTACTTC
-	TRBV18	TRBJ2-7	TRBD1	CASSPRQGHSYEQYF	TGTGCCAGCTCACCGAGACAGGGACACTCCTACGAGCAGTACTTC
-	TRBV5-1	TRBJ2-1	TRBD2	CASSSLAGDTNEQFF	TGCGCCAGCAGCTCCCTAGCGGGGGATACCAATGAGCAGTTCTTC
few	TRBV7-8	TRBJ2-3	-	CASSRETSTDTQYF	TGTGCCAGCAGCCGGGAGACTAGCACAGATACGCAGTATTTT
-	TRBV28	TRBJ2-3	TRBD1	CASSTTGVRDTQYF	TGTGCCAGCAGCACGACAGGGGTAAGAGATACGCAGTATTTT
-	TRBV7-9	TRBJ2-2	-	CANDKNTGELFF	TGTGCCAACGACAAGAACACCGGGGAGCTGTTTTTT
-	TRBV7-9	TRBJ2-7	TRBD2	CASSYVGTSGPYEQYF	TGTGCCAGCAGCTACGTCGGGACTAGCGGACCCTACGAGCAGTACTTC